Listed below are T cell receptor beta chains from one sample, sequenced in a study of cytomegalovirus exposure and HLA in healthy donors. Assay: immunoSEQ multiplex PCR; the TCRdb copy retains only in-frame clones and omits some. The sample includes about 150,000 clones, over 70% of them seen just once. The material sequenced was PBMCs. These receptors originate from a middle-aged woman in good health and CMV-seronegative. Both conserved end residues are part of each CDR3. The D gene is left open where the match is weak. A row's size may be missing; if present it is once, few, many or a size class.

NA,TRBJ2-6,NA,TRBV5-6,TGTGCCAGCAGCTTGAGGGGATTCCCTGGGGCCAACGTCCTGACTTTC,CASSLRGFPGANVLTF
TRBD1,TRBJ2-7,NA,TRBV4-1,TGCGCCAGCAGCAAAATCCGGACAGGGCCAGCTAAGGGCTCTGCCAACGAGCAGTACTTC,CASSKIRTGPAKGSANEQYF
NA,TRBJ1-5,NA,TRBV6-1,TGTGCCAGCAGTGAAGGAGACAGTGCCTATGGGCCCCAGCATTTT,CASSEGDSAYGPQHF
TRBD1,TRBJ2-7,NA,TRBV27,TGTGCCAGCAGTTTATACAGCAGGGGGTTCCCCTACGAGCAGTACTTC,CASSLYSRGFPYEQYF
NA,TRBJ2-7,NA,TRBV5-6,TGTGCCAGCAGCCCACCGGACACTCCGAGCTCCTACGAGCAGTACTTC,CASSPPDTPSSYEQYF
NA,TRBJ2-6,NA,TRBV5-1,TGCGCCAGCAGACCCAGGGGGGATTCTGGGGCCAACGTCCTGACTTTC,CASRPRGDSGANVLTF
TRBD1,TRBJ2-7,few,TRBV5-5,TGTGCCAGCAGCTTGAGCCGGGACAGGGGTTACGAGCAGTACTTC,CASSLSRDRGYEQYF
NA,TRBJ1-2,NA,TRBV2,TGTGCCAGCGCATACAGCCGACCTAACTATGGCTACACCTTC,CASAYSRPNYGYTF
TRBD1,TRBJ2-7,NA,TRBV15,TGTGCCACCAGCGGAACAGGGGGCTCTGCCTACGAGCAGTACTTC,CATSGTGGSAYEQYF
NA,TRBJ1-4,NA,TRBV4-3,TGCGCCAGCAGCCAAGATCCTGATAGCACCTTAGGCACTAATGAAAAACTGTTTTTT,CASSQDPDSTLGTNEKLFF
NA,TRBJ1-1,NA,TRBV30,TGTGCCTGGGCGCGGGAGCGTACAGTCCGGAACACTGAAGCTTTCTTT,CAWARERTVRNTEAFF
TRBD1,TRBJ1-1,NA,TRBV5-1,TGCGCCAGCAGCAACGGACAGGGGAACACTGAAGCTTTCTTT,CASSNGQGNTEAFF
TRBD1,TRBJ2-7,NA,TRBV29-1,TGCAGCGTTGAAGAGGGACAGGGGGCGAGCGAGCAGTACTTC,CSVEEGQGASEQYF
TRBD1,TRBJ2-5,NA,TRBV2,TGTGCCAGCCGGTGGGGACAGCAAGAGACCCAGTACTTC,CASRWGQQETQYF
TRBD1,TRBJ1-1,NA,TRBV6-1,TGTGCCAGCAGTGAGGACAGGGGTAGTGAAGCTTTCTTT,CASSEDRGSEAFF
NA,TRBJ1-1,NA,TRBV18,TGTGCCAGTTCACCAATATTGGGAGAAGAAGCTTTCTTT,CASSPILGEEAFF
TRBD2,TRBJ2-2,NA,TRBV9,TGTGCCAGCAGCGTAGTACCTAGCGGGAACACCGGGGAGCTGTTTTTT,CASSVVPSGNTGELFF
NA,TRBJ2-3,NA,TRBV7-6,TGTGCCAGCAGCCCGGGGGTAGATACGCAGTATTTT,CASSPGVDTQYF
TRBD1,TRBJ1-2,NA,TRBV19,TGTGCCAGTAGCCGAACAGGGGGCACTGCTAACTATGGCTACACCTTC,CASSRTGGTANYGYTF
TRBD1,TRBJ2-5,few,TRBV7-6,TGTGCCAGCAGCTTCGGACAGGGGGCGCGGGAGACCCAGTACTTC,CASSFGQGARETQYF
NA,TRBJ1-2,NA,TRBV27,TGTGCCAGCAGTTGGGGAGCTAACTATGGCTACACCTTC,CASSWGANYGYTF
NA,TRBJ1-1,NA,TRBV19,TGTGCCAGTAGTATTGGCAGGGCCAATGCTGAAGCTTTCTTT,CASSIGRANAEAFF
NA,TRBJ2-2,NA,TRBV7-8,TGTGCCAGCAGCCGTCTTACTTGGAACACCGGGGAGCTGTTTTTT,CASSRLTWNTGELFF
TRBD2,TRBJ2-7,NA,TRBV4-3,TGCGCCAGCAGCCAAGGTGGACTAGCGGGGGTACACGAGCAGTACTTC,CASSQGGLAGVHEQYF
TRBD1,TRBJ1-1,NA,TRBV7-9,TGTGCCAGCAGCTTAGACAGGGGGGGAACTGAAGCTTTCTTT,CASSLDRGGTEAFF
TRBD1,TRBJ1-5,NA,TRBV28,TGTGCCAGCAGCCCGACAGGGGCCCTCGGGGGTCCGCCCCAGCATTTT,CASSPTGALGGPPQHF
NA,TRBJ2-3,NA,TRBV7-9,TGTGCCAGCAGCCCCGACAGGTCCACAGATACGCAGTATTTT,CASSPDRSTDTQYF
NA,TRBJ1-1,NA,TRBV28,TGTGCCAGCAGTCTCGCTGCGAGGGGAGGACGTGAAGCTTTCTTT,CASSLAARGGREAFF
TRBD2,TRBJ2-6,NA,TRBV2,TGTGCCAGCAGGGACAATGCACTAGCGGGGGGGTCTGGGGCCAACGTCCTGACTTTC,CASRDNALAGGSGANVLTF
TRBD1,TRBJ1-1,NA,TRBV7-8,TGTGCCAGCAGCCTGACAGGGAAGGGCACTGAAGCTTTCTTT,CASSLTGKGTEAFF
TRBD1,TRBJ1-1,NA,TRBV4-1,TGCGCCAGCAGCCAAGAGACAGGGGTGGACACTGAAGCTTTCTTT,CASSQETGVDTEAFF
NA,TRBJ2-5,NA,TRBV29-1,TGCAGCGTTGTTCAACTAGAGACCCAGTACTTC,CSVVQLETQYF
TRBD2,TRBJ2-5,NA,TRBV7-9,TGTGCCAGCAGCCAACTAGCGGGGGGGCCGGAGACCCAGTACTTC,CASSQLAGGPETQYF
NA,TRBJ1-3,once,TRBV29-1,TGCAGCGTTGGGGGGCCGGGGCCTGGAAACACCATATATTTT,CSVGGPGPGNTIYF
NA,TRBJ2-1,NA,TRBV4-3,TGCGCCAGCAGCCAAGGCCGACAGCTTTTATACAATGAGCAGTTCTTC,CASSQGRQLLYNEQFF
TRBD1,TRBJ2-1,NA,TRBV5-6,TGTGCCAGCAGCATCTCCGGGACAGGGATCTATGAGCAGTTCTTC,CASSISGTGIYEQFF
NA,TRBJ1-1,NA,TRBV5-6,TGTGCCAGCAGCCCCTATGGACAGAGGGGGAGGAACACTGAAGCTTTCTTT,CASSPYGQRGRNTEAFF
NA,TRBJ1-5,few,TRBV29-1,TGCAGCGTTGGGCCGGGGGATCGAGATCAGCCCCAGCATTTT,CSVGPGDRDQPQHF
TRBD1,TRBJ1-2,once,TRBV7-2,TGTGCCAGCAGCCCGGGACAGATTAACTATGGCTACACCTTC,CASSPGQINYGYTF
TRBD1,TRBJ2-7,NA,TRBV5-4,TGTGCCAGCAGCCCCGGACAGGGCCCCTACGAGCAGTACTTC,CASSPGQGPYEQYF
TRBD1,TRBJ1-4,NA,TRBV2,TGTGCCAGCACCGACAGGGGGGTTGATGAAAAACTGTTTTTT,CASTDRGVDEKLFF
NA,TRBJ1-1,NA,TRBV2,TGTGCCAGCAGCGACACCGGGCAGGGTCGGGCCACTGAAGCTTTCTTT,CASSDTGQGRATEAFF
TRBD1,TRBJ1-2,NA,TRBV7-3,TGTGCCAGCAGCCAGTCGGACAGGGTCTATGGCTACACCTTC,CASSQSDRVYGYTF
TRBD1,TRBJ1-1,NA,TRBV19,TGTGCCAGTAGTGAGAGGGGGCAGAATCGGAACACTGAAGCTTTCTTT,CASSERGQNRNTEAFF
NA,TRBJ2-7,few,TRBV27,TGTGCCAGCAGTTTAACGGCAGGGATCGGATTCTACGAGCAGTACTTC,CASSLTAGIGFYEQYF
NA,TRBJ2-1,NA,TRBV29-1,TGCAGCGTTGAAACTGGGGGCCATGAGCAGTTCTTC,CSVETGGHEQFF
TRBD1,TRBJ1-1,NA,TRBV19,TGTGCCAGTAGTGAGGGGACAGTAACTGAAGCTTTCTTT,CASSEGTVTEAFF
TRBD1,TRBJ2-7,NA,TRBV9,TGTGCCAGCAGCCCTTGGGACAGGGTGAACTACGAGCAGTACTTC,CASSPWDRVNYEQYF
NA,TRBJ1-5,NA,TRBV7-8,TGTGCCAGCAGCTTCGGTCTTAGCAATCAGCCCCAGCATTTT,CASSFGLSNQPQHF
TRBD2,TRBJ2-2,NA,TRBV5-1,TGCGCCAGCAGCTCGGAGGGAGGGACCGGGGAGCTGTTTTTT,CASSSEGGTGELFF
NA,TRBJ2-7,NA,TRBV2,TGTGCCAGCAGTCCGACTAGGGTGGACGAGCAGTACTTC,CASSPTRVDEQYF
NA,TRBJ1-2,NA,TRBV7-9,TGTGCCAGCAGCTTAGCTGAGGGGGACGGCTACACCTTC,CASSLAEGDGYTF